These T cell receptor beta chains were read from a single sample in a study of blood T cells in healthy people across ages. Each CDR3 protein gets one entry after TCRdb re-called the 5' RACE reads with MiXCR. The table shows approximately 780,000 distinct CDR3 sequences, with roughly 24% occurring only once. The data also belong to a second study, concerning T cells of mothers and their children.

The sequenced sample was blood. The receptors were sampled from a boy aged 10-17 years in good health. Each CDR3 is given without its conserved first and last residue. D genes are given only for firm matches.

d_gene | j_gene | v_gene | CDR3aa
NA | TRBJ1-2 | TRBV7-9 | ASSFLAVTNYGYT
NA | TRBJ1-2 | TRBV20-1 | SARDTGFGGYT
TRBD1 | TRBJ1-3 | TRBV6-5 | ASSVTGNSGNTIY
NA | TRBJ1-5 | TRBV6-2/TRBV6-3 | ASSYPRGDFFLLNQPQH
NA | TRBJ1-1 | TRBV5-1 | ASSSGTANAEAF
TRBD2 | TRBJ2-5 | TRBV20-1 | SASPASGGQETQY
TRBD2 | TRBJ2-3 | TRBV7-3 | ASSVGLARTDTQY
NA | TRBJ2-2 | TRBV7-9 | ASSFLPGELF
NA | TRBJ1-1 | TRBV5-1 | ASRPQPMNTEAF
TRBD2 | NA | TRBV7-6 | ASSPAGSGGSDEQF
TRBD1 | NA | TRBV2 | ASSEDRGIFYEQY
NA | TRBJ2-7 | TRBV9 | ASSPEGAFYEQY
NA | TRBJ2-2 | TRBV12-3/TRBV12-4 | ASIRENTGELF
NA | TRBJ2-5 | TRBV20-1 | SARPRLSETQY
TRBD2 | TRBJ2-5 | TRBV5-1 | ASSTDGGGQETQY
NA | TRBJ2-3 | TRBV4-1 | ASSQEGWSQNTQY
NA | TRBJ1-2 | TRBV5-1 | ASSLGGTGGYT
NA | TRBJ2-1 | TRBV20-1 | SGKDSANEQF
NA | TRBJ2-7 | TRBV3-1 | ASSRHRSLGDEQY
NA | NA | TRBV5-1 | TSSLRTATYEQY
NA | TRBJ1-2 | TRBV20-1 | SARDRGKSYGYT
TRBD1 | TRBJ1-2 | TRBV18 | ASSPNRGFYGYT
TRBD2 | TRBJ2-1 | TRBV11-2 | TSSSYGLAGGSSSYNEQF
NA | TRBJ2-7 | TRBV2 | AGGEQY
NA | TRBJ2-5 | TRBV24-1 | ATSDARYGETQY
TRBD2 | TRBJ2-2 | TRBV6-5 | ASSYSRPSGDTGELF
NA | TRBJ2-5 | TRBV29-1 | SVEDLQGKTQY
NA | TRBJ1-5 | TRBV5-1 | ASSLAPQGGNQPQH
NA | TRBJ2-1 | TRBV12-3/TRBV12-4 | ASTLAGLRYNEQF
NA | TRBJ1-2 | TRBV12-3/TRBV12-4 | ASSQVGTMIYGYT
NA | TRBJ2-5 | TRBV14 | ASSHPDWYQETQY
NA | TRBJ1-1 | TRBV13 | ASSGEANTEAF
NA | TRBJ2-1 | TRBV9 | ASSVGGGGGEQF
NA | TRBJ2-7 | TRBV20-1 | SASSQGTYEQY
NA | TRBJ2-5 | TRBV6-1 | ASIPRAGPLETQY
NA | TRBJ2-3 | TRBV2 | ASSQSVDTQY
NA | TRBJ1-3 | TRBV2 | ASGAAEGNTIY
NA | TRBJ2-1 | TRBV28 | ASSSPRLRVLNEQF